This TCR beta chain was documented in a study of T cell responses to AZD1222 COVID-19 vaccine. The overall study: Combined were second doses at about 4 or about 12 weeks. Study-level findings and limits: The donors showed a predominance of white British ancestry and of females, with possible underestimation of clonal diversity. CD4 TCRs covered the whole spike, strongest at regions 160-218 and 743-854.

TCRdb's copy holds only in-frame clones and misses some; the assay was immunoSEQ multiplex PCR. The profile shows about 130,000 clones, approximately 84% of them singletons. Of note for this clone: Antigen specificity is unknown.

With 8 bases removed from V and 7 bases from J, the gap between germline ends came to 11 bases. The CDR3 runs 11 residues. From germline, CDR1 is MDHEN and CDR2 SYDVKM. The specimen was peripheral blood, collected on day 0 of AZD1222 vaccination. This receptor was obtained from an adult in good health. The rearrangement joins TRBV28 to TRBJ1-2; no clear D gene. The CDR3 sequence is CASASTRGYTF. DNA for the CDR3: TGTGCCAGCGCTAGTACGCGTGGCTACACCTTC.